The sequence of this TCR beta chain was determined in a study of control samples from healthy donors and cancer patients. Germline values: CDR1 LGHDT, CDR2 YNNKEL (reference sequence). Trimming pared 7 bases from V and 8 bases from J, leaving 28 bases between. The CDR3 is 17 amino acids. The assay was immunoSEQ multiplex PCR, and TCRdb's table has in-frame clones only and misses some. Of around 190,000 clones in the sample, around 89% were seen once. Source material: blood. This sequence was found in a woman aged 45-65 years in good health. The chain links TRBV3-1 (or the pseudogene TRBV3-2) to TRBJ2-3; possibly TRBD2 for D (5 bases). CDR3 DNA sequence: TGTGCCAGCACCCTTCCGGTGACTACCATGGCTTCGGGTACGCAGTATTTT. It translates to CASTLPVTTMASGTQYF.